The sequence of this T cell receptor beta chain was determined in a study of blood T cell repertoires in COVID-19. This CDR3 is 15 amino acids long. J was trimmed by 0 bases and V by 8 bases; bases with no gene match: 7. In germline, CDR1 is SGHTA, CDR2 FQGTGA. Participants, about 18 to 100 years old, spanned more than 20 US areas. Exposed study participants had met a COVID-19 case within 2 weeks before entry. Generated by immunoSEQ multiplex PCR, the TCRdb table keeps only in-frame clones and is missing some. Of some 200,000 clones listed, roughly four fifths are singletons. This clone was seen only a few times.

This sequence joins TRBV7-3 and TRBJ2-1; 7 nucleotides line up with TRBD2. The sequence came from a woman aged 45 to 65 who had been exposed to COVID-19. The sample consisted of PBMCs or T cells enriched from blood (not recorded which). CDR3 nucleotide sequence: TGTGCCAGCTCTGGGGGGGTGAGCTCCTACAATGAGCAGTTCTTC. It specifies CASSGGVSSYNEQFF.